This TCR beta chain comes out of a study of blood T cells in healthy people across ages. Worth noting for this clonotype: No antigen is known for it.

The study, taken as a whole, reports: PBMCs were not sorted, which prevented a conclusive comparison of naive versus antigen-experienced cells.

For the second PCR, which ran for 7 to 11 cycles, a sample-barcoded 5' primer and a J-beta primer mix were used. MiXCR was run by TCRdb on the 5' RACE reads, yielding one entry per CDR3 protein. The table includes roughly 680,000 distinct CDR3 sequences, around 45% detected once. With 3 bases removed from V and 2 bases from J, the gap between germline ends came to 16 bases. Germline CDR1 MGHRA, CDR2 YSYEKL. This CDR3 is 16 amino acids long. This chain joins TRBV4-1 and TRBJ2-5, with D maybe TRBD1 (6 bases). What was sequenced was blood. The sequence derives from a woman in her sixties in good health. The CDR3 coding sequence is TGCGCCAGCAGCCAGACGGGACAACCGGGGCAAGAGACCCAGTACTTC. It is translated as CASSQTGQPGQETQYF.